This passage covers 27 T cell receptor beta chains from one sample sequenced in a study of T cells after posttransplantation cyclophosphamide. TCRdb keeps only in-frame clones here, not all; method: immunoSEQ multiplex PCR. This table has roughly 3,800 clones, 69% appearing once. Busulfan-fludarabine conditioning, marrow transplant, and cyclophosphamide on days +3 and +4 were administered. The input for sequencing was CD8+ T cells sorted from PBMCs, taken approximately 1,100 days after allogeneic stem cell transplant with posttransplant cyclophosphamide. All receptors come from a female patient in her 40s who received an allogeneic stem cell transplant from a related donor, was CMV-positive, and had no GVHD. Some T cells may possibly be graft donor cells.

This clone was detected only once. This rearrangement joins TRBV18 to TRBJ2-3; 13 bases line up with TRBD2. The J segment lost 0 bases and the V segment lost 4 bases, leaving 10 bases of the junction unmatched. Germline values: CDR1 KGHSH, CDR2 LQKENI. The CDR3 length is 19 residues. The CDR3 bases are TGTGCCAGCTCACTAAAGACTAGCGGGGGGACTACTAGCACAGATACGCAGTATTTT. It translates to CASSLKTSGGTTSTDTQYF.

This chain connects TRBV11-2 to TRBJ2-1; D is possibly TRBD2 (5 bases). The V end lost 2 bases, the J end lost 6 bases, and 8 bases lay between the germline ends. This CDR3 is built from 13 residues. Germline values: CDR1 SGHAT, CDR2 FQNNGV. CDR3 amino acids: CASSLIGSNEQFF. CDR3 in DNA: TGTGCCAGCAGCTTAATAGGGAGCAATGAGCAGTTCTTC.

This rearrangement joins TRBV11-2 to TRBJ2-1; 13 positions agree with TRBD2. The CDR3 is 18 amino acids. The V segment lost 1 base and the J segment 5 bases; nucleotides outside the gene matches: 8. Germline-derived CDR1 and CDR2 are SGHAT and FQNNGV. CDR3 amino acids: CASSLGRLAGGRNNEQFF. The CDR3 DNA sequence: TGTGCCAGCAGCTTAGGCCGACTAGCGGGGGGTCGGAACAATGAGCAGTTCTTC.

Concerning this clone itself: Other DNA sequences in the sample encode the same CDR3. The CDR3 nucleotides read TGTGCCTGTTGTATCGGGCAGGGGACGGCCTACGAGCAGTACTTC. Translated: CACCIGQGTAYEQYF. The chain is built from TRBV9 and TRBJ2-7, with TRBD1 as a possible D gene (6 bases). The CDR3 consists of 15 residues. Trimming removed 10 bases from V and 2 bases from J, with 22 bases in between. Looked up from germline, CDR1 is SGDLS and CDR2 is YYNGEE.

V and J are TRBV2 and TRBJ2-7; unclear D gene. The CDR3 has 10 amino acids. Trimming cost V 7 bases and J 4 bases, with 5 bases left between them. Germline V lookup: CDR1 SNHLY, CDR2 FYNNEI. Here the CDR3 DNA reads TGTGCCAGCACCAATTACGAGCAGTACTTC. Residues: CASTNYEQYF.

This sequence joins TRBV14 and TRBJ2-5; D might be TRBD2 (5 bases). The length of the CDR3 is 14 residues. V was shortened by 3 bases and J by 5 bases, with 13 bases between the two germline ends. Per the germline V gene, CDR1 is SGHDN and CDR2 is FVKESK. The CDR3 sequence is CASSQRREFETQYF. For the CDR3, the DNA is TGTGCCAGCAGCCAGAGAAGGGAGTTCGAGACCCAGTACTTC.

This clone was seen a few times. The rearrangement joins TRBV9 to TRBJ1-2, with D possibly being TRBD1 (6 bases). The V gene lost 0 bases and the J gene lost 0 bases, with 9 bases spanning the gap. Germline lookup yields CDR1 SGDLS and CDR2 YYNGEE. The CDR3 loop spans 15 amino acids. The chain's CDR3 is CASSVEGQPNYGYTF. The CDR3 DNA is TGTGCCAGCAGCGTAGAAGGACAGCCTAACTATGGCTACACCTTC.

The CDR3 region is CASSHHGQGQETQYF. The CDR3 DNA is TGTGCCAGCAGCCACCACGGACAGGGACAAGAGACCCAGTACTTC. The J gene is TRBJ2-5, the V gene TRBV11-3; TRBD1 aligns across 8 bases. The V segment lost 5 bases and the J segment 2 bases; nucleotides outside the gene matches: 7. The CDR3 consists of 15 residues. Germline V CDR1 and CDR2: SGHNT, YENEEA.

In its sample, this clone was seen a few times. The CDR3 region has the DNA TGTGCCAGCAGTGATCTAGGCAGTGAAGCTTTCTTT. Its translation: CASSDLGSEAFF. This sequence joins TRBV25-1 and TRBJ1-1; D gene ambiguous. CDR1 and CDR2 (germline): MGHDK, SYGVNS. This CDR3 has 12 amino acids. V lost 3 bases and J 7 bases, leaving 9 bases between the germline ends.

The V gene is TRBV7-9, the J gene TRBJ2-7; 8 bases are a match to TRBD1. V shed 5 bases, J shed 2 bases, and the junction held 8 bases outside the gene matches. Germline V gene sequence: CDR1 SEHNR, CDR2 FQNEAQ (reference sequence). The CDR3 runs to 15 residues. The CDR3 coding sequence is TGTGCCAGCAGCGCAGGACAGGGAACGACCTACGAGCAGTACTTC. Amino acids: CASSAGQGTTYEQYF.

The gene calls are TRBV9 and TRBJ2-2, with 10 bases lining up with TRBD1. CDR1 is SGDLS and CDR2 is YYNGEE in the germline V gene. V dropped 3 bases and J dropped 6; count of bases not matched to a gene: 2. There are 14 residues in the CDR3. CDR3 sequence (DNA): TGTGCCAGCAGCGCCGGGACAGGGGCCGGGGAGCTGTTTTTT. It specifies CASSAGTGAGELFF. Variable domain in full (rest from reference TRBV9 and TRBJ2-2): DSGVTQTPKHLITATGQRVTLRCSPRSGDLSVYWYQQSLDQGLQFLIQYYNGEERAKGNILERFSAQQFPDLHSELNLSSLELGDSALYFCASSAGTGAGELFFGEGSRLTVL.

In regard to this clone: An end of the junction differs from the germline gene, which may be a read error. Other DNA sequences in this specimen translate into the identical CDR3. This chain links TRBV27 with TRBJ2-2; D perhaps matches TRBD2 (5 bases). CDR3 length: 15 residues. Germline lookup yields CDR1 MNHEY and CDR2 SMNVEV (reference sequence). For the CDR3, the DNA is TGTGCCAGCAGCCGGGGTGCGATCCACACCGGGGAGTTGTTTTTT. Translated, it gives CASSRGAIHTGELFF.

The gene calls are TRBV9 and TRBJ2-2; 7 positions match TRBD1. The CDR3 loop spans 15 amino acids. V shed 2 bases and J 4 bases; nucleotides not matched to a gene: 5. The germline CDR1 and CDR2 sequences are SGDLS and YYNGEE. The CDR3 region is CASSVGTEVTGELFF. CDR3 bases: TGTGCCAGCAGCGTCGGGACAGAAGTCACCGGGGAGCTGTTTTTT.

CDR3 residues: CASSSPWAADTQYF. The CDR3 DNA is TGTGCCAGCAGCTCCCCCTGGGCCGCGGATACGCAGTATTTT. The V and J genes are TRBV7-9 and TRBJ2-3; no definite D call. The germline V and J ends were trimmed by 4 bases and 6 bases, with 14 bases remaining between them. Germline V gene lookup returns CDR1 SEHNR and CDR2 FQNEAQ (reference sequence). The CDR3 runs to 14 residues. Full variable domain (rest looked up from reference TRBV7-9 and TRBJ2-3): DTGVSQNPRHKITKRGQNVTFRCDPISEHNRLYWYRQTLGQGPEFLTYFQNEAQLEKSRLLSDRFSAERPKGSFSTLEIQRTEQGDSAMYLCASSSPWAADTQYFGPGTRLTVL.

This clone was seen more than once but under ten times. V is TRBV28 and J is TRBJ2-1, with D possibly being TRBD2 (6 bases). V was cut by 3 bases and J by 7 bases, with 16 bases left in between. The CDR3 extends over 15 amino acids. Germline CDR1 reads MDHEN; CDR2 reads SYDVKM. The CDR3 nucleotides read TGTGCCAGCAGTTTTCAAGCGACCGCGGGGAATGAGCAGTTCTTC. Translated, it gives CASSFQATAGNEQFF.

This clone was observed a single time. The genes are TRBV5-6 and TRBJ1-2; possible D gene TRBD1, 6 bases. Deletions cut 4 bases from V and 8 bases from J, with 18 bases between. Germline values: CDR1 SGHDT, CDR2 YYEEEE. This CDR3 is built from 14 residues. The CDR3 region is CASSPGTRSWGYTF. CDR3 DNA sequence: TGTGCCAGCAGCCCCGGGACACGGTCCTGGGGCTACACCTTC. Supplemented by reference TRBV5-6 and TRBJ1-2, the full variable domain reads DAGVTQSPTHLIKTRGQQVTLRCSPKSGHDTVSWYQQALGQGPQFIFQYYEEEERQRGNFPDRFSGHQFPNYSSELNVNALLLGDSALYLCASSPGTRSWGYTFGSGTRLTVV.

The chain links TRBV2 to TRBJ2-7; D is undetermined. With 4 bases removed from V and 1 base from J, the gap between germline ends came to 11 bases. Germline V lookup: CDR1 SNHLY, CDR2 FYNNEI. There are 14 residues in the CDR3. The CDR3 DNA is TGTGCCAGCAGTGTAGCCCTGCAGTCCTACGAGCAGTACTTC. Its protein is CASSVALQSYEQYF.

This chain uses TRBV10-3 with TRBJ2-7; TRBD1 matches 8 bases. The germline V gene encodes CDR1 ENHRY and CDR2 SYGVKD. This CDR3 spans 19 amino acids. Unmatched junction bases numbered 17, after V lost 0 bases and J lost 4 bases. The CDR3 sequence is CAISESIIRTGRFSYEQYF. The CDR3 bases are TGTGCCATCAGTGAGTCTATTATTAGGACAGGGCGTTTTTCATACGAGCAGTACTTC.

Comments on this clone: Other nucleotide sequences from this sample produce the same CDR3. The chain uses TRBV9 and TRBJ2-7; 8 nucleotides line up with TRBD1. The V segment lost 8 bases and the J segment 4 bases; nucleotides outside the gene matches: 14. Germline CDR1 SGDLS, CDR2 YYNGEE. This CDR3 contains 15 residues. In DNA form, the CDR3 reads TGTGCCAGTTGCTTCAGACAGGGGACGGCATACGAGCAGTACTTC. It yields the protein CASCFRQGTAYEQYF.

The genes are TRBV4-3 and TRBJ2-7; D is unclear. V lost 0 bases and J 2 bases, leaving 26 bases between the germline ends. The CDR3 runs to 20 residues. CDR1 is LGHNA and CDR2 is YSLEER in the germline V gene. In DNA, the CDR3 is TGCGCCAGCAGCCAAGAATTCTCATTCTCCTTGGCTACAACTACCTACGAGCAGTACTTC. This translates into CASSQEFSFSLATTTYEQYF.

The chain uses TRBV19 and TRBJ1-5, with unresolved D. This CDR3 contains 16 residues. Trimming took off 4 bases at V and 1 base at J, with 14 bases between the two ends. Per germline, CDR1 LNHDA and CDR2 SQIVND (reference sequence). The CDR3: CASSTPPSNSNQPQHF. The CDR3 nucleotides read TGTGCCAGTAGTACCCCTCCTAGTAACAGCAATCAGCCCCAGCATTTT.

In this sample, this clone turned up a few times. The chain has TRBV5-1 and TRBJ2-5; 7 bases are shared with TRBD2. The CDR3 covers 15 residues. V lost 5 bases, J lost 1 base, and 8 bases stayed unmatched. Germline CDR1 and CDR2: SGHRS and YFSETQ. Here the CDR3 reads CASRKDAGVQETQYF. DNA for the CDR3: TGCGCCAGCAGGAAAGACGCGGGGGTCCAAGAGACCCAGTACTTC.

The J gene is TRBJ1-5, the V gene TRBV11-2; TRBD1 is a possible D gene (5 bases). The CDR3 covers 17 residues. Germline CDR1 reads SGHAT; CDR2 reads FQNNGV. V dropped 5 bases and J dropped 7 bases, with 24 bases sitting between them. The CDR3 coding sequence is TGTGCCAGCAGCAAGATTACTTGGGGGGTTAATCTGCAGCCCCAGCATTTT. It specifies CASSKITWGVNLQPQHF.

The chain uses TRBV4-1 and TRBJ1-2; D ambiguous. Trimming took off 2 bases at V and 3 bases at J, with 4 bases between the two ends. The CDR3 has 12 amino acids. Germline lookup yields CDR1 MGHRA and CDR2 YSYEKL. In nucleotides, the CDR3 is TGCGCCAGCAGCCAAACAGACTATGGCTACACCTTC. Translating gives CASSQTDYGYTF.

The V call is TRBV21-1, the J call TRBJ2-2; the table's D call, TRBD2, was not checked against the DNA. TRBV21-1 is reported as a pseudogene. This CDR3 has 14 amino acids. CDR3 loop: CASRSGSHTGELFF. DNA of the CDR3: TGTGCCTCTAGAAGTGGCAGCCACACCGGGGAGCTGTTTTTT.

V and J are TRBV6-5 and TRBJ1-2; tentatively, D is TRBD1 (6 bases). Trimming took off 2 bases at V and 0 bases at J, with 10 bases between the two ends. Per germline, CDR1 MNHEY and CDR2 SVGAGI. The CDR3 is made up of 15 amino acids. The CDR3: CASSYLDRSNYGYTF. The CDR3, as DNA: TGTGCCAGCAGTTACCTCGACAGGTCTAACTATGGCTACACCTTC.

On this clone itself: The sample has other DNA sequences that encode this CDR3 too. The V and J genes are TRBV9 and TRBJ2-7; 7 bases map to TRBD1. The CDR3 runs to 15 residues. CDR1 and CDR2 from the germline V gene are SGDLS and YYNGEE. After removal of 7 bases from V and 4 bases from J, the junction contained 14 bases not matched to a gene. The CDR3 DNA follows: TGTGCCAGCTTTATCGAACAGGGGACGGCATACGAGCAGTACTTC. It translates to CASFIEQGTAYEQYF.